Sequencing of this TCR beta chain was carried out in a study of early T cells in non-severe SARS-CoV-2 infection. Whole-study context: Sequencing was performed on bulk RNA from unsorted whole blood, leaving chains unpaired. Study-wide points: A preference for anti-spike CD8 responses marked VDJdb matching, which missed private and CD4 specificities.

The CDR3 covers 16 residues. Unmatched junction bases numbered 4, after V lost 0 bases and J lost 7 bases. Germline V CDR1 and CDR2: SGHNT, YENEEA. Concerning this clonotype: Its antigen is not identified.

Individual cDNA molecules received unique molecular identifiers during library preparation. TCRdb reanalysed the 5' RACE reads using MiXCR and keeps one entry per CDR3 protein. Among about 64,000 distinct CDR3 sequences, less than 20% were seen once, and the ten largest hold about 8.8%. This chain connects TRBV11-3 to TRBJ2-1; 12 nucleotides align to TRBD1. The sequence derives from an adult who was a healthcare worker with PCR-confirmed SARS-CoV-2 infection or an uninfected control (not recorded which). The starting material was whole blood, obtained at baseline. CDR3 protein: CASSLEGTGGYNEQFF. The DNA for the CDR3 is TGTGCCAGCAGCTTAGAAGGGACAGGGGGCTATAATGAGCAGTTCTTC.